The rows below give T cell receptor beta chains drawn from one sample of a study of shared clonotypes between healthy human individuals. Data came from immunoSEQ multiplex PCR; TCRdb stores just in-frame clones and leaves some out. This sample carries hundreds of thousands of clones, 95% to 98% of them seen once, and the ten largest clones take 0.3% to 0.35%. The sample was naive CD8+ T cells sorted from blood. These receptors all come from a man aged 25-45 years in good health. Both conserved end residues are trimmed from each CDR3. The order of the fields is V gene, CDR3 protein.

TRBV7-9	ASSLGIAGGRPYNEQF
TRBV11-2	ASRLDRGVSYEQY
TRBV10-1	ASSEFQGSYNEQF
TRBV28	AISRAGEYNEQF
TRBV4-1	ASSQVSGLAYEQY
TRBV2	ASSDSTYEQY
TRBV15	ATRRENQPQH
TRBV27	ASSLVRESPDTQY
TRBV19	ASSPRGSPGDSYEQY
TRBV5-1	ASSSAGGENTEAF
TRBV28	ATRAQGGSYEQY
TRBV27	ASSLRSYLNNEQF
TRBV7-9	ASSWLADRTDTQY
TRBV6-1	ASSEYDGYT
TRBV25-1	ASSGGTPRDYEQY
TRBV10-2	ASSEAHDTEAF
TRBV28	ASSLRSDSNQPQH
TRBV27	ASSLLQGTEQF
TRBV11-2	ASSDQGRAGAYYEQY
TRBV6-5	ASRGTGPYNEQF
TRBV30	AWSEGQGAGELF
TRBV11-3	ASSLSSVLDRGSNEQF
TRBV27	ASSLAGGDEQF
TRBV7-2	ASKRSSYNEQF
TRBV13	ASSPGGAHTSYEQY
TRBV7-6	ASSLAPLETQY
TRBV10-3	ANGDRDNGYT
TRBV5-1	ASSLVGTGDITDTQY
TRBV9	ASSVEGAGGPNTGELF
TRBV18	ASSPKLAGGGGTDTQY
TRBV7-9	ASSLEGKYEQY
TRBV7-8	ASSLNPGDTQY
TRBV23-1	ASSHGQGETQY
TRBV27	ASMATNEQF
TRBV9	ASSVARQRPNTGELF
TRBV29-1	SVGTGTYEQY
TRBV9	ASSVGSSGQSGEQY
TRBV25-1	ASSELRGGVEQY